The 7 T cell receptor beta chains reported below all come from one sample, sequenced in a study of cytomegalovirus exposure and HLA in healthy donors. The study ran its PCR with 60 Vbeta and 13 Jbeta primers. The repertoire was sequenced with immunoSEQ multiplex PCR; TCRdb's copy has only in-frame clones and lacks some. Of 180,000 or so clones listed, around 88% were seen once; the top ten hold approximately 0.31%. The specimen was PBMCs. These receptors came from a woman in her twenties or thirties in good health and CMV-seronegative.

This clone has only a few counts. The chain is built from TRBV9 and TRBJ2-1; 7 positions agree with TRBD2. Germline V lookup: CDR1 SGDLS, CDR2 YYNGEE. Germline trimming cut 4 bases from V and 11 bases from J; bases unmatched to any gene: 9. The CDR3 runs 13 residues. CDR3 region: CASSPGTTQKQFF. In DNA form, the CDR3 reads TGTGCCAGCAGCCCCGGGACTACCCAAAAGCAGTTCTTC. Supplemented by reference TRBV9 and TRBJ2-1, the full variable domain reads DSGVTQTPKHLITATGQRVTLRCSPRSGDLSVYWYQQSLDQGLQFLIQYYNGEERAKGNILERFSAQQFPDLHSELNLSSLELGDSALYFCASSPGTTQKQFFGPGTRLTVL.

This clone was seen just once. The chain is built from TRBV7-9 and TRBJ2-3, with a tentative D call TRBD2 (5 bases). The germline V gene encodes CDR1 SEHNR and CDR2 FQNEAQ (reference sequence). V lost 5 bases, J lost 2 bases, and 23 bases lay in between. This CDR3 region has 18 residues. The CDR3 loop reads CASSQAPGGGLYTDTQYF. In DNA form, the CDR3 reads TGTGCCAGCAGCCAAGCCCCCGGAGGCGGGTTATACACAGATACGCAGTATTTT.

The CDR3 DNA reads TGTGCCAGCAGCCCTGGGGGGGGAACCTACAATGAGCAGTTCTTC. It yields the protein CASSPGGGTYNEQFF. This chain connects TRBV13 to TRBJ2-1, with 7 bases fitting TRBD2. V shed 5 bases, J shed 2 bases, and the junction held 6 bases outside the gene matches. CDR3 length: 15 amino acids. CDR1 PRHDT and CDR2 FYEKMQ come from the germline V gene (reference sequence).

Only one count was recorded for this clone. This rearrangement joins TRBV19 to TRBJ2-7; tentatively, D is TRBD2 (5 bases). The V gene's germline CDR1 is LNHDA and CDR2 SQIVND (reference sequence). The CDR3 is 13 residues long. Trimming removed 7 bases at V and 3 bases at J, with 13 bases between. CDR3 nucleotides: TGTGCCAGTATGTCCCCCCGGGGCTACGAGCAGTACTTC. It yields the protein CASMSPRGYEQYF.

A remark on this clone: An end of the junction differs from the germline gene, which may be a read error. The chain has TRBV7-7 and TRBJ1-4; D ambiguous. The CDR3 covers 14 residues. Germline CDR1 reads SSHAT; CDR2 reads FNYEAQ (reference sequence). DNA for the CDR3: TGTGCTAGCAGCCCTTACCTCGGGGATGAAAAACTGTTTTTT. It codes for CASSPYLGDEKLFF.

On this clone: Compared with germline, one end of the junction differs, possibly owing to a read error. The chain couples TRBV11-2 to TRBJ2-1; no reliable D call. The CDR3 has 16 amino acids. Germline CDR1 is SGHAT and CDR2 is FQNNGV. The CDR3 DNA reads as TGCGCCAGCAGCCAAGGCCCGACTTTGGCTATATATGAGCAGTTCTTC. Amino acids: CASSQGPTLAIYEQFF.

The CDR3 sequence is CASSARSGRGDTGELFF. For the CDR3, the DNA is TGTGCCAGCAGCGCCCGTAGCGGGAGGGGCGACACCGGGGAGCTGTTTTTT. This chain links TRBV9 with TRBJ2-2; 11 positions agree with TRBD2. CDR3 length: 17 residues. CDR1 is SGDLS and CDR2 is YYNGEE in the germline V gene. V trimming: 3 bases; J trimming: 3 bases; junction bases outside the gene matches: 7. Based on the CDR3 plus reference TRBV9 and TRBJ2-2, the full variable domain is DSGVTQTPKHLITATGQRVTLRCSPRSGDLSVYWYQQSLDQGLQFLIQYYNGEERAKGNILERFSAQQFPDLHSELNLSSLELGDSALYFCASSARSGRGDTGELFFGEGSRLTVL.